The rows below give T cell receptor beta chains drawn from one sample of a study of cytomegalovirus exposure and HLA in healthy donors. The protocol was immunoSEQ multiplex PCR, while the TCRdb copy is restricted to in-frame clones and leaves out a portion. The top ten clones hold over 0.95% of a sample with approximately 260,000 clones, approximately 83% of them seen once. Specimen: PBMCs. These receptors originate from a woman aged 30 to 39 in good health and CMV-seropositive. The CDR3 runs from the conserved cysteine through the conserved F or W. Each record gives: V gene, CDR3 protein.

>TRBV11-3
CASSRHPLSGSSAEQFF
>TRBV19
CASTLSPLGYYGYTF
>TRBV11-1
CASSLLRRQETQYF
>TRBV11-3
CASSITTGAETQYF
>TRBV5-1
CASSLGSGGGYNEQFF
>TRBV19
CASSITSGYGYTF
>TRBV11-3
CASSASGGASYNEQFF
>TRBV28
CASSSRGGTAETQYF
>TRBV5-1
CASSLAPGLNYGYTF
>TRBV2
CATGGARFTQPQHF
>TRBV5-6
CASSLRSFVAYNEQFF
>TRBV30
CAWSPGRITDTQYF
>TRBV4-1
CASSQGGQKNGYTF
>TRBV19
CASSQRGVHGYTF
>TRBV19
CASSIGWGGVTEAFF
>TRBV27
CASSLGGGQTEAFF
>TRBV21-1
CASSSGQECPLSTGELFF
>TRBV30
CALAGESYEQYF
>TRBV5-1
CASSFNRASPSDTQYF
>TRBV27
CASSLTGPSTDTQYF
>TRBV9
CASSVKSGGTKFF
>TRBV10-3
CAISGLGQGANGPDEQYF
>TRBV20-1
CSPSMNTEAFF
>TRBV19
CASSIDPDGRKEPYNEQFF
>TRBV27
CASRNPPGLGSDTQYF
>TRBV5-1
CASSFFSLTGAIRNIQYF
>TRBV11-3
CASSLPAAGELFF
>TRBV29-1
CSVEDTGVGETQYF
>TRBV10-1
CASSDQGRETQYF
>TRBV2
CARGQGSIYEQYF
>TRBV5-1
CASAEVGLQIYNEQFF
>TRBV19
CASSYGQKEQPQHF
>TRBV7-2
CASSSGLLYGYTF
>TRBV28
CAVDGFSNQPQHF
>TRBV11-2
CASSFQIKATTEAFF
>TRBV14
CASSPWLGPNTEAFF
>TRBV28
CASLSEGRTDYEQYF
>TRBV6-1
CASSEASFGQAYNEQFF
>TRBV2
CASSERRLHLYEQYF
>TRBV28
CATRKGPGSGGNTIYF
>TRBV10-3
CAISEGTGGIGKNIQYF
>TRBV5-1
CASSMGLAGGVTDTQYF
>TRBV5-6
CASSRGSSPYEQYF
>TRBV18
CASSRAGGYEQYF
>TRBV6-5
CASSYTGGKYNEQFF
>TRBV18
CASSPGGQETQYF
>TRBV2
CASIVEREADNEQFF
>TRBV5-8
CASSLARGNQPQHF
>TRBV6-5
CASSYSLAYEQYF
>TRBV27
CASSSLQGFGETQYF
>TRBV10-3
CAISDLGQLSYEQYF
>TRBV2
CASSEISLIGKETQYF
>TRBV28
CASTLGLADYNEQFF
>TRBV28
CASSSMDRGPSYEQYF
>TRBV30
CAWSDRERGEQYF
>TRBV11-3
CASSRGSSTDTQYF
>TRBV11-2
CASSSNRVSYEQYF
>TRBV2
CASSELVAEETQYF
>TRBV6-1
CASSEGGQAYYEQYF